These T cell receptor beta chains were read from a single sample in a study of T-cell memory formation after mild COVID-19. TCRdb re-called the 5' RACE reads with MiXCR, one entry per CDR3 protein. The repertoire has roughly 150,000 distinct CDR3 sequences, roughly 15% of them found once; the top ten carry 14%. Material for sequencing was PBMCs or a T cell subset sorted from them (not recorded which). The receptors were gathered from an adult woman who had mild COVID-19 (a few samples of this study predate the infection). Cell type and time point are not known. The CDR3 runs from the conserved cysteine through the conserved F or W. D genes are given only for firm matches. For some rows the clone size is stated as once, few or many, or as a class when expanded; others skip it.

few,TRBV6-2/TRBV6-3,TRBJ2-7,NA,TGTGCCAGCAGTTTTCAGGGGATCTACGAGCAGTACTTC,CASSFQGIYEQYF
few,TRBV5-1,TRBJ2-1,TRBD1,TGCGCCAGCAGTTCGGACAGGGGAAATGAGCAGTTCTTC,CASSSDRGNEQFF
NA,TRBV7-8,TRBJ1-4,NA,TGTGCCAGCAGCGCACAGGGCTGGGGTGAAAAACTGTTTTTT,CASSAQGWGEKLFF
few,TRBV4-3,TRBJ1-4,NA,TGCGCCAGCAGCCAAGATTCGGATACCCGTAATGAAAAACTGTTTTTT,CASSQDSDTRNEKLFF
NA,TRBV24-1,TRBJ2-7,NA,TGTGCCACCAGTGATGCACAGGGCTACGAGCAGTACTTC,CATSDAQGYEQYF
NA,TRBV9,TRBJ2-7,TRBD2,TGTGCCAGCAGCGCACCTAGCGGGGGGGCTGTAGAGCAGTACTTC,CASSAPSGGAVEQYF
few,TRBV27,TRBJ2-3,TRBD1,TGTGCCAGCAGTGTCGGGACAGGAAAAAATACGCAGTATTTT,CASSVGTGKNTQYF
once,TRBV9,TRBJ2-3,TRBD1,TGTGCCAGCAGCTTACGACAGGGGATTAGCACAGATACGCAGTATTTT,CASSLRQGISTDTQYF
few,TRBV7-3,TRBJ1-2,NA,TGTGCCAGCAGCCTGCAGGGAGGAGGGTACTATGGCTACACCTTC,CASSLQGGGYYGYTF
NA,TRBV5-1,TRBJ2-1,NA,TGCGCCAGCAGCTTGGCCATGAGTTATGAGCAGTTCTTC,CASSLAMSYEQFF
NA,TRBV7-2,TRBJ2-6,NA,TGTGCCAGCAGCTTAGGGGGTGCGGGGGCCAACGTCCTGACTTTC,CASSLGGAGANVLTF
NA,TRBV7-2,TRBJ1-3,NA,TGTGCCAGCAGATCCCGGGGGGCTGGAAACACCATATATTTT,CASRSRGAGNTIYF
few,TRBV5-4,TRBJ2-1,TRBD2,TGTGCCAGCAGCTTGGGGACTAGCAGTGAGCAGTTCTTC,CASSLGTSSEQFF
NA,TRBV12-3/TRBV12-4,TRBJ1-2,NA,TGTGCCAGCAGAGCTGCTAACAGGGTTAACTATGGCTACACCTTC,CASRAANRVNYGYTF
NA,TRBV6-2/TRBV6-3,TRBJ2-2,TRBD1,TGTGCCAGCACCCCACCTCCCGGACAGGCAAACACCGGGGAGCTGTTTTTT,CASTPPPGQANTGELFF
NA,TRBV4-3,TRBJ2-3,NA,TGCGCCAGCAGCCAGGAGGGCACAGATACGCAGTATTTT,CASSQEGTDTQYF
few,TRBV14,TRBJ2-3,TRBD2,TGTGCCAGCAGCTACGAGCGGGGGGTTAGCACAGATACGCAGTATTTT,CASSYERGVSTDTQYF
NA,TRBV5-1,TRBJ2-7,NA,TGCGCCAGCAGCCCCTCCTCCAGGGCCGAGGGAGAGCAGTACTTC,CASSPSSRAEGEQYF
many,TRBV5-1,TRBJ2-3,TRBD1,TGCGCCAGCAGCTCCCGGGACAGGGGCACAGATACGCAGTATTTT,CASSSRDRGTDTQYF
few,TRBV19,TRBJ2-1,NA,TGTGCCAGTAGTATAGATATGTCCAGCTACAATGAGCAGTTCTTC,CASSIDMSSYNEQFF
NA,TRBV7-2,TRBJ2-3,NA,TGTGCCACCCCCGGAGGGGGCAACACAGATACGCAGTATTTT,CATPGGGNTDTQYF
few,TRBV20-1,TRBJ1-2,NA,TGCAGTGCTAGTCGGGACGCAAAAAGTCTGGGCTACACCTTC,CSASRDAKSLGYTF